The sample holds many counts of the clone carrying this T cell receptor beta chain. Its antigen is undetermined. These data originate in a study of naive and memory T cell subsets. Study results and caveats: The RNA method is potentially sensitive to activation and differentiation changes.

Germline V gene sequence: CDR1 LNHDA, CDR2 SQIVND (reference sequence). With 8 bases removed from V and 1 base from J, the gap between germline ends came to 6 bases. CDR3 length: 11 amino acids. Amplification of ligated cDNA took four PCR rounds with SP2 and nested alpha and beta constant primers. TCRdb recomputed calls from the 5' RACE reads with MiXCR, one row per CDR3 protein. Of roughly 48,000 distinct CDR3 sequences in the sample, 4% to 5% are singletons; the top ten hold approximately 0.84%. An oligonucleotide containing a UMI was ligated to the 3' end of TCR cDNA. The J gene is TRBJ2-7, the V gene TRBV19, with unresolved D. This receptor was identified in a female donor in good health. The CDR3 DNA reads as TGTGCCAGTGGCAGATCCTACGAGCAGTACTTC. Amino acid sequence: CASGRSYEQYF. Filled out from reference TRBV19 and TRBJ2-7, the complete variable domain reads DGGITQSPKYLFRKEGQNVTLSCEQNLNHDAMYWYRQDPGQGLRLIYYSQIVNDFQKGDIAEGYSVSREKKESFPLTVTSAQKNPTAFYLCASGRSYEQYFGPGTRLTVT.